Below are 31 T cell receptor beta chains sequenced from a single sample in a study of Graves' ophthalmopathy and Graves' hyperthyroidism. The authors amplified TCR beta CDR3 regions, and they did so from RNA transcripts for repertoire sequencing. Amplification began with first-round RT-PCR using HTBI primers, then second-round multiplex PCR was performed. TCRdb re-derived calls from the multiplex PCR reads in MiXCR, one entry per CDR3 protein. Altogether hundreds of thousands of distinct CDR3 sequences are present, roughly 20% being singletons, with the ten largest covering more than 5.5%. The specimen was peripheral blood. These receptors all stem from a woman aged 18-29 years with stable Graves' hyperthyroidism. Some clones in this sample may be carry-over from other donors' samples.

This clonotype was seen many times. The chain links TRBV6-1 to TRBJ1-2; 8 bases match TRBD1. The CDR3 contains 16 residues. The trim removed 6 bases at V and 2 bases at J, leaving 11 bases unmatched. Germline CDR1 is MNHNS and CDR2 is SASEGT. The CDR3 bases are TGTGCCAGCAGCTCCTGGACAGGGTCAGGCAACTATGGCTACACCTTC. Translation: CASSSWTGSGNYGYTF.

This clonotype was found a few times. J is TRBJ1-1 and V is TRBV7-3; 10 bases line up with TRBD1. The germline CDR1 and CDR2 sequences are SGHTA and FQGTGA. CDR3 length: 15 residues. V was clipped by 1 base and J by 7 bases; unmatched bases: 6. CDR3 protein: CASSLKGGTGVEAFF. The CDR3 DNA reads as TGTGCCAGCAGCTTAAAGGGCGGGACAGGGGTTGAAGCTTTCTTT.

This clonotype was seen at least ten times. The rearrangement joins TRBV27 to TRBJ2-7; possibly TRBD1 for D (6 bases). This CDR3 is 15 amino acids long. Per germline, CDR1 MNHEY and CDR2 SMNVEV (reference sequence). V dropped 4 bases and J dropped 6 bases, with 19 bases sitting between them. CDR3 residues: CASSSATGLRGEQYF. CDR3 coding DNA: TGTGCCAGCAGTTCCGCGACAGGCCTTCGGGGCGAGCAGTACTTC.

This clonotype was recorded many times. The rearrangement uses TRBV10-3 and TRBJ2-5, with 9 positions matching TRBD1. From germline, CDR1 is ENHRY and CDR2 SYGVKD. The CDR3 is made up of 14 amino acids. The trim removed 5 bases at V and 5 bases at J, leaving 6 bases unmatched. The CDR3 loop is CAISYGDRAETQYF. Here the CDR3 DNA reads TGTGCCATCAGTTACGGGGACAGGGCGGAGACCCAGTACTTC.

This chain joins TRBV12-3 or TRBV12-4 and TRBJ1-1, with a weak D call TRBD1 (5 bases). V lost 7 bases, J lost 3 bases, and 15 bases lay in between. The CDR3 contains 14 residues. CDR3 loop: CASIPGGLDTEAFF. In nucleotides, the CDR3 is TGTGCCAGCATCCCGGGGGGGTTGGACACTGAAGCTTTCTTT.

This chain links TRBV5-1 with TRBJ2-7, with D unresolved. CDR3 size: 13 residues. V was pared by 0 bases and J by 5 bases, with 9 bases between. Germline V gene lookup returns CDR1 SGHRS and CDR2 YFSETQ. Here the CDR3 DNA reads TGCGCCAGCAGCTTGGCAGGTGCAAACGAGCAGTACGTC. Translating gives CASSLAGANEQYV.

This clonotype was recorded at least ten times. J is TRBJ1-6 and V is TRBV12-3 or TRBV12-4; D ambiguous. The V gene lost 3 bases and the J gene lost 7 bases, with 7 bases spanning the gap. This CDR3 has 13 residues. This CDR3 reads CASSFELNSPLHF. The CDR3 bases are TGTGCCAGCAGTTTTGAGCTGAATTCACCCCTCCACTTT.

This clonotype was recorded many times. This chain joins TRBV7-9 and TRBJ1-1; the D is unclear. Germline CDR1 and CDR2: SEHNR and FQNEAQ (reference sequence). The CDR3 contains 15 residues. Trimming stripped 2 bases from V and 0 bases from J, with 10 bases between. The CDR3 region has the DNA TGTGCCAGCAGCTTACTAACAGCAATGAACACTGAAGCTTTCTTT. This sequence encodes CASSLLTAMNTEAFF.

The chain links TRBV7-9 to TRBJ2-5; 13 bases map to TRBD2. The CDR3 has 14 amino acids. The ends lost 4 bases at V and 11 bases at J; junction bases unmatched: 7. The V gene's germline CDR1 is SEHNR and CDR2 FQNEAQ (reference sequence). The CDR3 bases are TGTGCCAGCAGCTCTACTAGCGGGGGGGCCCCTCAGTACTTC. This gives the protein CASSSTSGGAPQYF.

This clonotype was counted ten times or more. The chain employs TRBV11-1 and TRBJ1-2; no clear D gene. V was shortened by 10 bases and J by 3 bases, with 24 bases between the two germline ends. The CDR3 has 16 residues. Germline CDR1 and CDR2: SGHAT and FQDESV (reference sequence). DNA for the CDR3: TGTGCCACCGAACACACCGTTACGGAATGGGACTATGGCTACACCTTC. Translation gives CATEHTVTEWDYGYTF.

Remarks on this clonotype: Because it lacks the conserved phenylalanine or tryptophan at the end, this CDR3 is likely a read error. V is TRBV15 and J is TRBJ1-1, with D tentatively TRBD1 (5 bases). Trimming pared 9 bases from V and 4 bases from J, leaving 12 bases between. The germline V gene encodes CDR1 LNHNV and CDR2 YYDKDF (reference sequence). There are 12 residues in the CDR3. The CDR3 here is CATGAGGTEAFY. CDR3 coding DNA: TGTGCCACAGGGGCCGGGGGCACTGAAGCTTTCTAT.

This clonotype occurred many times. V gene TRBV6-5 combines with J gene TRBJ1-1; the match to TRBD1 covers 9 bases. The ends lost 4 bases at V and 10 bases at J; junction bases unmatched: 10. The germline CDR1 and CDR2 sequences are MNHEY and SVGAGI. The CDR3 has 14 residues. The CDR3 DNA follows: TGTGCCAGCAGTTCTCCGGGACAGGGAGCTTCAGCTTTCTTT. The encoded protein is CASSSPGQGASAFF.

In DNA form, the CDR3 reads TGTGCCTGGAGTCGATCGAACACTGAAGCTTTCTTT. Translating it yields CAWSRSNTEAFF. The chain is built from TRBV30 and TRBJ1-1; unclear D gene. Germline CDR1 GTSNPN, CDR2 SVGIG (reference sequence). Trimming left V 2 bases short and J 1 base short, with 5 bases between. The CDR3 is 12 amino acids.

This clonotype was counted at least ten times. The CDR3 DNA is TGCAGTGCCGATAGGACAGGACACCAAGAGACCCAGTACTTC. Its protein is CSADRTGHQETQYF. The chain couples TRBV20-1 to TRBJ2-5; TRBD1 matches 7 bases. The CDR3 has 14 residues. The J segment lost 0 bases and the V segment lost 6 bases, leaving 7 bases of the junction unmatched. Germline V gene sequence: CDR1 DFQATT, CDR2 SNEGSKA (reference sequence).

The chain is built from TRBV7-9 and TRBJ1-2, with D possibly being TRBD1 (5 bases). CDR1 SEHNR and CDR2 FQNEAQ come from the germline V gene (reference sequence). V lost 8 bases to trimming and J lost 8 bases, with 12 bases between them. CDR3 length: 11 residues. The CDR3 spells CASGLGEGYTF. CDR3 bases: TGTGCCAGCGGGTTGGGGGAAGGCTACACCTTC.

This clonotype occurred many times. The genes are TRBV28 and TRBJ2-5; 9 nucleotides line up with TRBD1. Germline values: CDR1 MDHEN, CDR2 SYDVKM. This CDR3 comprises 15 residues. With V trimmed by 5 bases and J by 2 bases, 6 bases remained unmatched. DNA of the CDR3: TGTGCCAGCAGTACAGGGGGCCGGGGGCAAGAGACCCAGTACTTC. Translation: CASSTGGRGQETQYF.

This clonotype has at least ten counts. One end of the junction fails to match germline, which may point to a read error. The V call is TRBV7-9, the J call TRBJ2-7, with unresolved D. The germline V gene has CDR1 SEHNR and CDR2 FQNEAQ (reference sequence). The length of the CDR3 is 8 residues. CDR3 sequence: CASSLTEF. CDR3 coding DNA: TGTGCCAGCAGCTTGACGGAGTTC.

The CDR3 region is CASSQGHLFKGYTF. The CDR3 DNA follows: TGTGCCAGCAGCCAAGGGCATTTGTTCAAGGGCTACACCTTC. This sequence joins TRBV3-1 and TRBJ1-2, with D hard to call. CDR3 length equals 14 residues. Per germline, CDR1 LGHDT and CDR2 YNNKEL (reference sequence). V lost 1 base and J lost 8, with 14 bases in between. The full variable domain, with the rest looked up from reference TRBV3-1 and TRBJ1-2, is DTAVSQTPKYLVTQMGNDKSIKCEQNLGHDTMYWYKQDSKKFLKIMFSYNNKELIINETVPNRFSPKSPDKAHLNLHINSLELGDSAVYFCASSQGHLFKGYTFGSGTRLTVV.

The V gene is TRBV6-1, the J gene TRBJ2-7; 13 bases match TRBD2. This CDR3 contains 14 residues. V dropped 7 bases and J dropped 4; count of bases not matched to a gene: 4. Germline CDR1 reads MNHNS; CDR2 reads SASEGT. The CDR3 DNA is TGTGCCAGCACTGGGACTAGCGGGATGTACGAGCAGTACTTC. It translates to CASTGTSGMYEQYF.

This clonotype has ten or more counts. The gene calls are TRBV6-1 and TRBJ2-2, with D maybe TRBD2 (6 bases). CDR1 and CDR2 from the germline V gene are MNHNS and SASEGT. Deletions cut 5 bases from V and 3 bases from J, with 10 bases between. This CDR3 contains 14 residues. The CDR3 DNA reads as TGTGCCAGCAGTCAGTGGGGGGACACCGGGGAGCTGTTTTTT. This gives the protein CASSQWGDTGELFF.

In DNA, the CDR3 is TGTGCCAGCAGCATTAACTCAGGAGGGGAGCTGTTTTTT. Translating gives CASSINSGGELFF. V gene TRBV12-3 or TRBV12-4 combines with J gene TRBJ2-2; no reliable D call. V was pared by 6 bases and J by 8 bases, with 13 bases between. The CDR3 is 13 residues long.

This clonotype came up once. The gene calls are TRBV20-1 and TRBJ1-5, with D possibly being TRBD1 (5 bases). This CDR3 has 15 amino acids. Germline V gene lookup returns CDR1 DFQATT and CDR2 SNEGSKA (reference sequence). The ends were cut back, 6 bases at V and 6 bases at J, with 21 bases in the middle. The CDR3 nucleotides are TGCAGTGCAATTGAGTGGGACCTCGAGGGTCAGCCCCAGCATTTT. Residues: CSAIEWDLEGQPQHF.

This sequence joins TRBV12-3 or TRBV12-4 and TRBJ1-2, with 9 bases that match TRBD1. The CDR3 length is 14 residues. Trimming cost V 3 bases and J 6 bases; bases outside gene matches: 5. CDR3: CASSFRDRVNGYTF. DNA of the CDR3: TGTGCCAGCAGTTTCAGGGACAGGGTGAATGGCTACACCTTC.

The rearrangement uses TRBV9 and TRBJ1-1; D is ambiguous. CDR3 length: 14 residues. V lost 4 bases, J lost 4 bases, and 14 bases lay in between. In germline, CDR1 is SGDLS, CDR2 YYNGEE. The CDR3 DNA is TGTGCCAGCAGCCCCGGCCACCGCGCCACTGAAGCTTTCTTT. This gives the protein CASSPGHRATEAFF.

The V and J genes are TRBV12-3 or TRBV12-4 and TRBJ2-7, with 10 bases matching TRBD2. J gave up 3 bases and V 5 bases, and 13 bases lay outside the gene matches. The CDR3 totals 17 residues. The chain's CDR3 is CASSEMASGGANYEQYF. For the CDR3, the DNA is TGTGCCAGCAGTGAAATGGCCAGCGGGGGGGCAAACTACGAGCAGTACTTC.

In its sample, this clonotype was seen many times. The chain carries TRBV12-3 or TRBV12-4 and TRBJ2-7; a possible D gene is TRBD1 (6 bases). The germline V and J ends were trimmed by 4 bases and 5 bases, with 9 bases remaining between them. The CDR3 runs to 12 residues. This CDR3 reads CASSYNRDEQYF. CDR3 sequence (DNA): TGTGCCAGCAGTTATAACAGGGACGAGCAGTACTTC.

This clonotype was seen repeatedly, ten times or more. The J gene is TRBJ2-7, the V gene TRBV20-1, with TRBD2 matching 8 bases. Germline CDR1 DFQATT, CDR2 SNEGSKA (reference sequence). The CDR3 runs to 14 residues. The J segment lost 4 bases and the V segment lost 3 bases, leaving 8 bases of the junction unmatched. The CDR3 here is CSARDGLADYEQYF. CDR3 bases: TGCAGTGCTAGGGATGGACTAGCTGATTACGAGCAGTACTTC.

This clonotype has a count of ten or more. The V call is TRBV20-1, the J call TRBJ1-1; D uncertain. Germline V gene lookup returns CDR1 DFQATT and CDR2 SNEGSKA (reference sequence). The CDR3 is 13 residues long. Deletions cut 6 bases from V and 3 bases from J, with 14 bases between. The CDR3 reads CSARWGLDTEAFF. The CDR3 DNA reads TGCAGTGCCAGGTGGGGTCTGGACACTGAAGCTTTCTTT.

This clonotype was detected many times. The rearrangement joins TRBV7-2 to TRBJ1-1; D uncertain. V gave up 8 bases and J gave up 8 bases, with 18 bases separating them. Germline CDR1 is SGHTA and CDR2 is FQGNSA. The CDR3 loop spans 13 amino acids. In DNA form, the CDR3 reads TGTGCCAGCGCCAGGTTGAAGGTACAAGAAGCTTTCTTT. Translation: CASARLKVQEAFF.

The V call is TRBV20-1, the J call TRBJ2-2; 7 nucleotides agree with TRBD1. The germline V gene encodes CDR1 DFQATT and CDR2 SNEGSKA (reference sequence). There are 15 residues in the CDR3. V lost 6 bases, J lost 5 bases, and 12 bases stayed unmatched. This chain's CDR3 is CSAQKGGIGTGELFF. Written as DNA, the CDR3 is TGCAGTGCCCAGAAAGGGGGCATTGGGACCGGGGAGCTGTTTTTT.

This clonotype was detected many times. The chain combines TRBV6-1 with TRBJ1-1, with 8 bases fitting TRBD1. CDR1 and CDR2 (germline): MNHNS, SASEGT. The CDR3 contains 15 residues. J lost 1 base, V lost 6 bases, and 7 bases had no gene match. As DNA, the CDR3 is TGTGCCAGCAGCTCTCCAGGGGGCGCGAACACTGAAGCTTTCTTT. Residues: CASSSPGGANTEAFF.